Detailed here is one T cell receptor beta chain. The antigen it binds to is not known. No base quality values were provided; no much bigger clone lies one nucleotide off. These data come from a study of OX40 agonist ivuxolimab in advanced cancers. With respect to the entire study: Ivuxolimab was a fully human IgG2 agonistic monoclonal antibody targeting the costimulatory receptor OX40 (CD134). Intravenous ivuxolimab was administered to patients every 2 weeks at six dose levels: 0.01, 0.1, 0.3, 1.5, 3 and 10 mg/kg. Of the roughly 52 patients in dose escalation, about 20 had hepatocellular carcinoma, some 15 had melanoma, 9 had renal cell carcinoma and 9 had head and neck cancer. A male proportion of approximately 83% and a mean age of approximately 60 years, ranging from 23 to 79, were recorded for the dose-escalation cohort. Prior anti-PD-1, anti-PD-L1 or anti-CTLA-4 therapy was permitted, and approximately 42% of dose-escalation patients had received checkpoint inhibitors. Three dose-escalation patients achieved partial responses, one with hepatocellular carcinoma and two with cutaneous melanoma. Peripheral TCRbeta sequencing aimed to test whether ivuxolimab altered TCR sequence diversity and caused clonal T-cell expansion. The paper covers the monotherapy dose-escalation part of the phase I ivuxolimab trial, which included N ≈ 57 patients.

For sequencing of the TCRbeta CDR3 region, genomic DNA was extracted from the sorted cells. The immunoSEQ Assay was used for sequencing of TCRbeta CDR3 regions. The table comes from immuneACCESS by way of TCRdb, which keeps in-frame sequences with V and J called. Part of the clones is missing from these tables; in studies checked, under half for an unresolved V gene and the rest for unknown reasons. Here the sample has 25,000 to 35,000 clones; roughly 68% occur a single time. The ten largest clonotypes hold around 12% of the sample. V was cut back by 0 bases and J by 4 bases, leaving a gap of 9 bases between them. CDR1 and CDR2 are drawn from the germline V gene: SGHTA, FQGNSA. Inclusive of the bounding cysteine and phenylalanine, the CDR3 is 14 residues long. This entry keeps only the CDR3 DNA: 42 bases, framed from base 1. The trial excluded patients who had a history of autoimmune disease or were on systemic immunosuppression. Peripheral blood for TCR sequencing was collected from all dose cohorts at baseline, on cycle 4 day 1, and on cycle 7 day 1. The samples were drawn from a first-in-human, open-label, multicenter phase I dose-escalation trial of ivuxolimab. Adults with locally advanced or metastatic head and neck squamous cell, hepatocellular, melanoma or renal cell carcinoma were enrolled in the trial. Before TCR sequencing, CD4+ T cells and CD8+ T cells from peripheral blood were sorted into separate populations.

Paper-wide results and their limitations: Low levels of normalized T-cell clonal expansion were also shown by some nonresponding patients. In partial responders in the 0.1-3.0 mg/kg groups, normalized peripheral clonal expansion was found to be among the lowest, especially among CD8+ T cells. Antigen specificity was not determined for the clonally expanded peripheral T cells. After ivuxolimab, expanded clones were on average more numerous among CD8+ T cells than among CD4+ T cells. Clonal expansion of both CD4+ and CD8+ blood T cells was observed from baseline to week 6 at doses 0.1 to 3.0 mg/kg.

The sequences come from CD4+ or CD8+ T cells sorted from blood, collected in a trial of the OX40 agonist ivuxolimab. The clonotype originates from an adult with an advanced solid tumor such as melanoma, head and neck, liver or kidney cancer. The sequence is built from TRBV7-2 and TRBJ1-2; the D gene is unclear. The DNA is TGTGCCAGCAGCTTAGCCAATGTTGGCTATGGCTACACCTTC. Its translation is CASSLANVGYGYTF.